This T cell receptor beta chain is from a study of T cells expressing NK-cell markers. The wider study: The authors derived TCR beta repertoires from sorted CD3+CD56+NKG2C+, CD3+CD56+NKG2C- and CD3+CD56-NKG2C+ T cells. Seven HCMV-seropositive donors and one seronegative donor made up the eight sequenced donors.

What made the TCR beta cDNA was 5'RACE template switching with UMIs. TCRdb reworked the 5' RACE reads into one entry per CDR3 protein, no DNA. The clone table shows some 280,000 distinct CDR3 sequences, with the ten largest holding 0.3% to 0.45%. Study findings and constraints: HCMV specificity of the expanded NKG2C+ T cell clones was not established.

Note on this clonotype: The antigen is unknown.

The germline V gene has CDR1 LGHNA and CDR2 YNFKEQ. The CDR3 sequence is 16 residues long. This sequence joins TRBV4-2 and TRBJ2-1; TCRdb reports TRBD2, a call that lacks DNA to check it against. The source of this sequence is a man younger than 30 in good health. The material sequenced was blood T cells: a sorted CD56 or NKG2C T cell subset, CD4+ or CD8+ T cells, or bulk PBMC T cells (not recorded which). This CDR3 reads CASSQDERESYNEQFF.